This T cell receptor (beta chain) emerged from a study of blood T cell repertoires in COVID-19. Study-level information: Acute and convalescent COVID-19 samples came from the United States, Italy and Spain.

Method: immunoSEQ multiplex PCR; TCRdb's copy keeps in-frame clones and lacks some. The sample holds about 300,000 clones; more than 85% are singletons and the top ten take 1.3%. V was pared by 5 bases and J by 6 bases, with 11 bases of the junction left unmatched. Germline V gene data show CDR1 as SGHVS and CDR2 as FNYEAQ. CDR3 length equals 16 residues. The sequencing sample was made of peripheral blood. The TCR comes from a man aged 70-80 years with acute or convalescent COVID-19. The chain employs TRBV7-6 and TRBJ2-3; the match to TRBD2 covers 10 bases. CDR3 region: CASSLYPSGGGDTQYF. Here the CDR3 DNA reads TGTGCCAGCAGCCTATACCCTAGCGGGGGAGGGGATACGCAGTATTTT.